Shown below are 22 T cell receptor gamma chains from a single sample sequenced in a study of γδ T cells in repeated Plasmodium falciparum infection. TCRdb reanalysed the multiplex PCR reads via CATT. The repertoire holds 25,000 to 35,000 gamma-chain clones, with 1.4% as singletons. Gammadelta T cells were flow-sorted from PBMC into Vgamma9/Vdelta2+ and Vdelta2-negative populations for bulk analysis. Specimen: gamma-delta T cells from blood. These receptors were collected from a pool of human donors (malaria-infected and uninfected, not separated).

This clone was observed at least ten times. A read error likely explains why the TCRdb protein, taken from a much larger clone, differs from this DNA's translation at residue 5; the protein shown is translated from the DNA. The chain has TRGV4 and TRGJP1. Germline-derived CDR1 and CDR2 are EGSTGY and YDSYTSSV. This CDR3 region has 13 residues. With 6 bases clipped from V and 7 bases from J, the junction kept 8 bases outside the gene matches. This CDR3 is CATWSHIGWFKIF. Here the CDR3 DNA reads TGTGCCACCTGGAGTCATATTGGTTGGTTCAAGATATTT.

This clone has more than one count but fewer than ten. A far bigger clonotype differs at one base, so this is likely a read error. Other DNA sequences from this sample encode an identical CDR3 as well. With the J gene uncalled, the V gene is TRGV9. Per germline, CDR1 GITISATS and CDR2 ISYDGTV (reference sequence). This CDR3 is 11 amino acids long. CDR3 loop: CALWEVRRTLF. CDR3 DNA sequence: TGCGCCTTGTGGGAGGTGCGGAGAACGCTCTTT.

In this sample, this clone is medium-sized. This chain uses TRGV3 with TRGJP2. This CDR3 spans 15 amino acids. CDR1 and CDR2 (germline): VTNTFY, YDVSTARD (reference sequence). V gave up 0 bases and J gave up 2 bases; unmatched junction bases: 3. CDR3 sequence reads: CATWDRQSSDWIKTF. As DNA, the CDR3 is TGTGCCACCTGGGACAGGCAAAGTAGTGATTGGATCAAGACGTTT.

This clone was picked up a small number of times. This DNA's translation and the protein TCRdb lists, from a much larger clone, do not match at residue 14, likely due to a read error; the protein shown is translated from the DNA. J is TRGJP and V is TRGV9. Germline loops: CDR1 GITISATS, CDR2 ISYDGTV (reference sequence). The CDR3 is 17 residues long. The DNA for the CDR3 is TGTGCCTTGTGGGAGGCCGCCTCAGAGTTGGGCAAAAAAGTCAAGGTATTT. Translated, it gives CALWEAASELGKKVKVF.

As regards this clone: The protein held in TCRdb is that of a much larger clone and does not match this DNA's translation at residue 6, likely because of a read error; the protein shown is translated from the DNA. This rearrangement joins TRGV5 to TRGJ1 or TRGJ2. The CDR3 loop spans 15 amino acids. Germline-derived CDR1 and CDR2 are VINAFY and YDVSNSKD. The V and J ends lost 2 bases and 2 bases, in that order; junction bases with no gene match: 9. As DNA, the CDR3 is TGTGCCACCTGGGACAAGCCGGTTGATTATTATAAGAAACTCTTT. Translation gives CATWDKPVDYYKKLF.

As regards this clone: A far bigger clonotype differs at one base, so this is likely a read error. This sample includes further DNA sequences coding for the same CDR3. The J gene has no call, while the V gene is TRGV4. Germline values: CDR1 EGSTGY, CDR2 YDSYTSSV. The CDR3 covers 14 residues. CDR3 nucleotides: TGTGCCACCTGGGATGTCCCGAATTATTATAAGAAGCTCTTT. This codes for CATWDVPNYYKKLF.

This clone was seen more than once but under ten times. TCRdb's listed protein matches a much larger clone and diverges from this DNA's translation at residue 6, likely through a read error; the protein shown comes from the DNA. V gene TRGV9 combines with J gene TRGJP. The J gene comes from matching the DNA to germline here; TCRdb lacks it. Trimming removed 3 bases from V and 4 bases from J; junction bases left unmatched: 9. CDR1 and CDR2 from the germline V gene are GITISATS and ISYDGTV (reference sequence). CDR3 length: 18 amino acids. CDR3 nucleotide sequence: TGTGCCTTGTGGGAGATGCGAGGACAAGAGTTGGGCAAAAAAATCAAGGTATTT. Encoded protein: CALWEMRGQELGKKIKVF.

This clone was observed many times. The V call is TRGV2, the J call TRGJ1 or TRGJ2. The J segment lost 2 bases and the V segment lost 0 bases, leaving 7 bases of the junction unmatched. Germline CDR1 is EGSNGY and CDR2 is YDSYNSKV. CDR3 length equals 15 residues. In DNA form, the CDR3 reads TGTGCCACCTGGGACGGGCAACCCCATTATTATAAGAAACTCTTT. Amino acid sequence: CATWDGQPHYYKKLF.

This clone appeared many times. TCRdb's protein for this DNA is that of a much larger clone and differs from the translation at residue 5, likely a read error; the protein shown is the DNA translation. The CDR3, as DNA: TGTGCCTTGTGGCAGAATTATTATAAGAAACTCTTT. Amino acid sequence: CALWQNYYKKLF. This sequence joins TRGV9 and TRGJ1 or TRGJ2. TCRdb leaves out the J gene; it was filled in here by matching the DNA to germline. V dropped 6 bases and J dropped 0; count of bases not matched to a gene: 2. This CDR3 has 12 residues. Germline CDR1 is GITISATS and CDR2 is ISYDGTV (reference sequence).

Details on this clone: TCRdb attributes to this sequence the protein of a much larger clone, which differs from the DNA translation at residue 14; a read error is likely, and the protein displayed is translated from the DNA. V is TRGV9 and J is TRGJP. Because TCRdb records no J gene, it was assigned here through a match of the DNA to germline. The germline CDR1 and CDR2 sequences are GITISATS and ISYDGTV (reference sequence). The CDR3 has 18 amino acids. The chain's CDR3 is CALWEVGARRLGKEIKVF. The CDR3 coding sequence is TGTGCCTTGTGGGAGGTGGGGGCCCGTAGGTTGGGCAAAGAAATCAAGGTATTT.

Remarks on this clone: The protein given by TCRdb reflects a much larger clone and differs at residue 9 from this DNA's translation, likely from a read error; the protein shown is the DNA's translation. The V call is TRGV9, the J call TRGJ1 or TRGJ2. The J gene, absent from TCRdb, was called here by matching the DNA to germline. Losses at the gene ends were 1 base for V and 8 bases for J; bases not matched to a gene: 8. CDR1 and CDR2 from the germline V gene are GITISATS and ISYDGTV (reference sequence). The CDR3 sequence is 13 residues long. The CDR3 spells CALWEVPKNKKLF. DNA of the CDR3: TGTGCCTTGTGGGAGGTACCGAAAAATAAGAAACTCTTT.

This clone was counted at least ten times. TCRdb's protein, taken from a much larger clone, differs from this DNA's translation at residue 5, likely owing to a read error; the protein displayed comes from the DNA. This chain links TRGV4 with TRGJ1 or TRGJ2. The CDR3 has 14 residues. Germline assignment: CDR1 EGSTGY and CDR2 YDSYTSSV. CDR3 region: CATWGGPDYYKKLF. In nucleotides, the CDR3 is TGTGCCACCTGGGGTGGGCCCGATTATTATAAGAAACTCTTT.

The rearrangement links TRGV9 to TRGJP. No J segment appears in TCRdb, so it was assigned here by matching the sequence to germline. Germline V gene data show CDR1 as GITISATS and CDR2 as ISYDGTV (reference sequence). There are 13 residues in the CDR3. Trimming took 7 bases from V and 17 from J; bases not matched to a gene: 11. The CDR3 sequence is CALCKSWQKIKVF. DNA for the CDR3: TGTGCCTTGTGCAAGAGTTGGCAAAAAATCAAGGTATTT.

This clone appeared a few times. The protein recorded in TCRdb matches a much larger clone and deviates from this DNA's translation at residue 9, suggesting a read error; the protein here is obtained by translating the DNA. DNA for the CDR3: TGTGCCACCTGGGACAGGGACCTACCTAATACCACTGGTTGGTTCAAGATATTT. Its translation: CATWDRDLPNTTGWFKIF. V usage is TRGV5 and J usage is TRGJP1. No J segment appears in TCRdb, so it was assigned here by matching the sequence to germline. Trimming took 0 bases from V and 0 from J; bases not matched to a gene: 10. The CDR3 is 18 residues long. Germline values: CDR1 VINAFY, CDR2 YDVSNSKD.

As for this clone: The protein TCRdb gives is from a much larger clone and does not agree with this DNA's translation at residue 6, likely a read error; the protein shown here comes from the DNA. This sequence joins TRGV3 and TRGJP. TCRdb records no J gene; here it was assigned by comparing the DNA to germline. There are 18 residues in the CDR3. V was clipped by 3 bases and J by 7 bases; unmatched bases: 12. The germline gives CDR1 VTNTFY, CDR2 YDVSTARD (reference sequence). Here the CDR3 reads CATWDGLSGELGKKIKVF. The CDR3, as DNA: TGTGCCACCTGGGACGGGCTGTCGGGGGAGTTGGGCAAAAAAATCAAGGTATTT.

This clone showed up many times. A read error likely explains why the TCRdb protein, taken from a much larger clone, differs from this DNA's translation at residue 15; the protein shown is translated from the DNA. The genes are TRGV9 and TRGJP. TCRdb lists no J gene, so it was determined here by aligning the DNA to germline. The CDR3 is made up of 18 amino acids. The germline gives CDR1 GITISATS, CDR2 ISYDGTV (reference sequence). CDR3 nucleotide sequence: TGTGCCTTGTGGGAGGCCCAAAGTATAAGGTTGGGCAAAAAAGTCAAGGTATTT. It translates to CALWEAQSIRLGKKVKVF.

This clone has ten or more counts. TCRdb shows a much larger clone's protein in place of this DNA's translation, and the two differ at residue 5, likely through a read error; the protein shown is translated from the DNA. V usage is TRGV3 and J usage is TRGJ1 or TRGJ2. J was trimmed by 8 bases and V by 5 bases; bases with no gene match: 12. Per the germline V gene, CDR1 is VTNTFY and CDR2 is YDVSTARD (reference sequence). This CDR3 has 13 residues. The CDR3 nucleotides read TGTGCCACCTGGGGCACGCAAAGAGATAAGAAACTCTTT. It is translated as CATWGTQRDKKLF.

By frequency in the sample, this clone is medium-sized (0.01 to 0.1%). The same CDR3 can be traced to other DNA sequences in this sample. The chain carries TRGV3 and TRGJ1 or TRGJ2. The germline V gene has CDR1 VTNTFY and CDR2 YDVSTARD (reference sequence). The junction had 5 bases not matched to a gene; V was cut back by 0 bases and J by 3 bases. The CDR3 has 14 amino acids. CDR3 nucleotides: TGTGCCACCTGGGACAGGAAGATTTATTATAAGAAACTCTTT. Its translation is CATWDRKIYYKKLF.

This clone was counted many times. This DNA's translation differs at residue 7 from TCRdb's protein, which comes from a much larger clone; a read error is likely, and the protein shown is translated from the DNA. The chain joins TRGV9 to TRGJP. This CDR3 comprises 14 residues. Germline values: CDR1 GITISATS, CDR2 ISYDGTV (reference sequence). The DNA of the CDR3 is TGTGCCTTGTGGCAAGAGTCGGGCAAAAAAATCAAGGTATTT. Translation gives CALWQESGKKIKVF.

As regards this clone: TCRdb assigns this DNA the protein of a much larger clone, which departs from its translation at residue 8; this likely reflects a read error, and the protein shown comes from translating the DNA. The genes are TRGV3 and TRGJ1 or TRGJ2. As TCRdb names no J gene, one was assigned here on the basis of a DNA match to germline. There are 13 residues in the CDR3. CDR1 is VTNTFY, CDR2 YDVSTARD, per germline (reference sequence). With V trimmed by 1 base and J by 7 bases, 7 bases remained unmatched. Here the CDR3 reads CATWDRPTYKKLF. CDR3 in DNA: TGTGCCACCTGGGACAGACCAACATATAAGAAACTCTTT.

The sample holds many counts of this clone. V usage is TRGV3 and J usage is TRGJ1 or TRGJ2. This CDR3 has 14 amino acids. Germline V gene lookup returns CDR1 VTNTFY and CDR2 YDVSTARD (reference sequence). J was trimmed by 4 bases and V by 1 base; bases with no gene match: 7. CDR3 nucleotide sequence: TGTGCCACCTGGGACAGTCCAAGGTATTATAAGAAACTCTTT. This sequence encodes CATWDSPRYYKKLF.

This clone came up a few times. The mismatch at residue 4 between this DNA's translation and the TCRdb protein of a much larger clone likely reflects a read error; the protein shown is translated from the DNA. The same CDR3 can be traced to other DNA sequences in this sample. The chain links TRGV9 to TRGJ1 or TRGJ2. As TCRdb names no J gene, one was assigned here on the basis of a DNA match to germline. The CDR3 contains 13 residues. Germline-derived CDR1 and CDR2 are GITISATS and ISYDGTV (reference sequence). CDR3 residues: CALREPDGYKKLF. The CDR3 bases are TGTGCCTTGAGGGAGCCCGACGGTTATAAGAAACTCTTT.